This T cell receptor (beta chain) was sequenced in a study of blood T cell repertoires in COVID-19. As processed by the authors: Reference gene primers were amplified, and this amplification served to estimate nucleated cell counts. Clones were read by immunoSEQ multiplex PCR, and TCRdb kept only the in-frame ones, dropping some. D and trimming were read from the DNA, whereas the V and J calls and clone size are those reported in that table. Among about 76,000 clones listed, around 90% were seen once. The CDR3 runs to 12 residues. CDR1 and CDR2 from the germline V gene are SEHNR and FQNEAQ (reference sequence). V gave up 6 bases and J gave up 1 base, with 6 bases separating them.

The sample comprised peripheral blood. This TCR came from a man aged 45-65 years with acute or convalescent COVID-19. This sequence joins TRBV7-9 and TRBJ1-1; D is unclear. CDR3 in DNA: TGTGCCAGCAGTACAGAGAACACTGAAGCTTTCTTT. This codes for CASSTENTEAFF.